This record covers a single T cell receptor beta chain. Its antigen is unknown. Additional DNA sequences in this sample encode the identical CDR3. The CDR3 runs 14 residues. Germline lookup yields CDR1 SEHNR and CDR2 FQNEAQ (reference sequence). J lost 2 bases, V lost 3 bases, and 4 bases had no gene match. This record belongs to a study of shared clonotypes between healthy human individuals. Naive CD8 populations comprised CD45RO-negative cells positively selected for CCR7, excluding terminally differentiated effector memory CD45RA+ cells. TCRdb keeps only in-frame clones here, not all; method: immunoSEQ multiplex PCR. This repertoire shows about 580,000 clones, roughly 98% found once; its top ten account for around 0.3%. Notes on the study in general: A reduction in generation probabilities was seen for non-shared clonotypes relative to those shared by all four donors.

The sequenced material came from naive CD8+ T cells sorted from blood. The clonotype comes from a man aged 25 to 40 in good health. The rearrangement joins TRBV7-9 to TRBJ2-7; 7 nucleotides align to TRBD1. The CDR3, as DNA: TGTGCCAGCAGCTTCCGAGACAGGGCCTACGAGCAGTACTTC. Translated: CASSFRDRAYEQYF.